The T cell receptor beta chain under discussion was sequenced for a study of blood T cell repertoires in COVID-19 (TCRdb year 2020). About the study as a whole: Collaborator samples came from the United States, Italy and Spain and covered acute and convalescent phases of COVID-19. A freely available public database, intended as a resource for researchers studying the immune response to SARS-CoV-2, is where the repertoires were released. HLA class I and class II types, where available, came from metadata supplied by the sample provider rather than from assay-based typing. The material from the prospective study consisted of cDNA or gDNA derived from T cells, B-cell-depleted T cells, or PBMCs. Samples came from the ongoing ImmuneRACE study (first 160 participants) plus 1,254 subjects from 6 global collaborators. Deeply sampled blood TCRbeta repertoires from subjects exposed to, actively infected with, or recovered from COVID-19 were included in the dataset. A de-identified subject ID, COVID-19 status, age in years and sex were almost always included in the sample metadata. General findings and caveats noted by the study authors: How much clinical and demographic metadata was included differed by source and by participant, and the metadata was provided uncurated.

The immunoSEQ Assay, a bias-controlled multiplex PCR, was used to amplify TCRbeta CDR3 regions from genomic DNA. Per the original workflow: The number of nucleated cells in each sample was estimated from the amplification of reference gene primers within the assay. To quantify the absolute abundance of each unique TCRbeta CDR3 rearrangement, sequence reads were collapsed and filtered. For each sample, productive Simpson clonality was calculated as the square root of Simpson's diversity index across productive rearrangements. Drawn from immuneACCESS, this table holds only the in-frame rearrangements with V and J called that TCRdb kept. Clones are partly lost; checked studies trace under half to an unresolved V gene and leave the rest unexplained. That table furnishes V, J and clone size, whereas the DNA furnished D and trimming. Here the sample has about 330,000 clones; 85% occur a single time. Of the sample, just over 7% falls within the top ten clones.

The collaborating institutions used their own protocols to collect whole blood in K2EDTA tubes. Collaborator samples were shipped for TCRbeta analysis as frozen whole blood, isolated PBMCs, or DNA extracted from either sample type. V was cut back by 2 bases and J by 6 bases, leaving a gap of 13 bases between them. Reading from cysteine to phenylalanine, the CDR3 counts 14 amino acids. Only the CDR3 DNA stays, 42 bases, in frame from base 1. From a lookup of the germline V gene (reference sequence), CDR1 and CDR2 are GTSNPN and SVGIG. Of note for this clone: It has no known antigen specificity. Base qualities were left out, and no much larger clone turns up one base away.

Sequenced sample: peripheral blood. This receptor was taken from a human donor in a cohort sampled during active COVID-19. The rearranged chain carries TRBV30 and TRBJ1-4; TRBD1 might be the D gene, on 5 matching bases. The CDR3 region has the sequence CAWSPGGRDEKLFF. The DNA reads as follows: TGTGCCTGGAGTCCCGGCGGCAGGGATGAAAAACTGTTTTTT.